Included here is one T cell receptor (beta chain) sequence, with context. The antigen is not known. The data stem from a study of T-cell memory formation after mild COVID-19. Overall study results and limits: Confirmation of SARS-CoV-2 specificity was lacking for second-wave clones peaking day 37. Of the contracting clones, CD4+ ones lay mainly in CM and EM, and CD8+ ones in EMRA.

Researchers used 5'RACE with constant-segment primers to make TCR alpha and TCR beta cDNA libraries that carry sample barcodes and UMIs. TCRdb analysed the 5' RACE reads with MiXCR anew, one entry per CDR3 protein. The sample carries fewer than 650,000 distinct CDR3 sequences, roughly 17% recorded once. Deletions cut 2 bases from V and 9 bases from J, with 11 bases between. In germline, CDR1 is MGHRA, CDR2 YSYEKL. The CDR3 totals 14 residues. The sample consisted of PBMCs or a T cell subset sorted from them (not recorded which). This chain uses TRBV4-1 with TRBJ1-6; no clear D gene. The receptor comes from an adult woman who had mild COVID-19 (a few samples of this study predate the infection). Cell type and time point are not known. The CDR3 sequence is CASSQMGKGSPLHF. The DNA of the CDR3 is TGCGCCAGCAGCCAAATGGGGAAGGGTTCACCCCTCCACTTT.